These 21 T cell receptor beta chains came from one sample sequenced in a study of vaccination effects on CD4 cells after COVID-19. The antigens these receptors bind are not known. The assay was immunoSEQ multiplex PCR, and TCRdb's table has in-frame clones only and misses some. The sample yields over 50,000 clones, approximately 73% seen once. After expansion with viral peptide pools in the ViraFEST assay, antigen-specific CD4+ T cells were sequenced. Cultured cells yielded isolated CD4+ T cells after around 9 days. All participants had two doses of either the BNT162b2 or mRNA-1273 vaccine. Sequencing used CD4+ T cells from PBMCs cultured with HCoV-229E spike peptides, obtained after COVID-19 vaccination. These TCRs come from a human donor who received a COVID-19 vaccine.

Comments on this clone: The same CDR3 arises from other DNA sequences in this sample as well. This CDR3 is CASSVGGSYNEQFF. In nucleotides, the CDR3 is TGTGCCAGCAGCGTGGGGGGAAGCTACAATGAGCAGTTCTTC. This chain joins TRBV9 and TRBJ2-1, with a tentative D call TRBD2 (6 bases). Per the germline V gene, CDR1 is SGDLS and CDR2 is YYNGEE. V was trimmed by 2 bases and J by 3 bases, leaving 9 bases between them. This CDR3 has 14 residues.

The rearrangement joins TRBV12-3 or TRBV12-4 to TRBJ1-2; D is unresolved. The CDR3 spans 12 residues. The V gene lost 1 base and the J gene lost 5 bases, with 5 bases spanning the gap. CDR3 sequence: CASSLDGYGYTF. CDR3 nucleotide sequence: TGTGCCAGCAGTTTAGATGGGTATGGCTACACCTTC.

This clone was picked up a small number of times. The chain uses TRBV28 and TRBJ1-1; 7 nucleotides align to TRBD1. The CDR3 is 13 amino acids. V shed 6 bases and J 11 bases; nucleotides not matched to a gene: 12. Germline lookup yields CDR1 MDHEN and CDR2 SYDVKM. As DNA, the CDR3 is TGTGCCAGCAGCCTGACAGGGATTGTACAGGCTTTCTTT. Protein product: CASSLTGIVQAFF.

The CDR3 here is CASSQGLAGGQGVQYF. The DNA of the CDR3 is TGCGCCAGCAGCCAAGGACTAGCGGGGGGGCAGGGGGTTCAGTACTTC. The rearrangement joins TRBV4-1 to TRBJ2-4, with 14 bases identical to TRBD2. Germline values: CDR1 MGHRA, CDR2 YSYEKL. The J segment lost 11 bases and the V segment lost 1 base, leaving 7 bases of the junction unmatched. The CDR3 runs to 16 residues.

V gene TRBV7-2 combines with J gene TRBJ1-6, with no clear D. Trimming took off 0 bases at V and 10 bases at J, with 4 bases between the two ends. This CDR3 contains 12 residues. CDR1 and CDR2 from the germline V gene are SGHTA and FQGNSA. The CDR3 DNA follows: TGTGCCAGCAGCTTAGCGCCCTCACCCCTCCACTTT. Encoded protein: CASSLAPSPLHF.

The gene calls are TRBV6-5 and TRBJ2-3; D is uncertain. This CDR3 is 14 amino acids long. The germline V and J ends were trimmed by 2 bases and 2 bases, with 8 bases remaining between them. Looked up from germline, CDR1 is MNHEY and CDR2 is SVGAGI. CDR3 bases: TGTGCCAGCAGTTACGGGCTTTCCACAGATACGCAGTATTTT. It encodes CASSYGLSTDTQYF.

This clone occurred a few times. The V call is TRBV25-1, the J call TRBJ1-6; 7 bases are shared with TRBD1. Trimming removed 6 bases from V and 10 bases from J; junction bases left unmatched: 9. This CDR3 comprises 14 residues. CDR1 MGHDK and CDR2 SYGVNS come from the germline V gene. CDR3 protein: CASRVTGDHSPLHF. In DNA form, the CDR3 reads TGTGCCAGCAGAGTCACAGGGGATCACTCACCCCTCCACTTT.

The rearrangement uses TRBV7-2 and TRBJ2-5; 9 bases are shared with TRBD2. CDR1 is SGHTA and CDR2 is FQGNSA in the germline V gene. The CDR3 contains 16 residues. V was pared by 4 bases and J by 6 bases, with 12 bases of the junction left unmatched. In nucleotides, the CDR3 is TGTGCCAGCAGCTATCGCGGGCTAGCGGGGAGACAGACCCAGTACTTC. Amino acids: CASSYRGLAGRQTQYF.

The CDR3 loop reads CASSLQGGFEQYV. The CDR3 bases are TGTGCCAGCTCTTTACAGGGCGGGTTCGAGCAGTACGTC. The chain employs TRBV18 and TRBJ2-7; possible D gene TRBD1, 6 bases. Germline V lookup: CDR1 KGHSH, CDR2 LQKENI. Trimming shortened V by 6 bases and J by 6 bases, and 15 bases separated the two germline ends. The CDR3 contains 13 residues.

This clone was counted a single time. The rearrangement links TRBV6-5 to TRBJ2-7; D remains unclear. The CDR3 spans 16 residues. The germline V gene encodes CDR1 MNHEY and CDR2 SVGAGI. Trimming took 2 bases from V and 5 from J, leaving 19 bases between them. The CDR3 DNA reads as TGTGCCAGCAGTTACGAAGGCCTCCCCACCGTGAACGAGCAGTACGTC. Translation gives CASSYEGLPTVNEQYV.

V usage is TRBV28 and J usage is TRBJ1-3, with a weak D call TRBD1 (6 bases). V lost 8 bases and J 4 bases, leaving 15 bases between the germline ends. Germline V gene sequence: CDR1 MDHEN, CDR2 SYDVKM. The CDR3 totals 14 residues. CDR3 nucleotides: TGTGCCAGCCGGGGGGCAGGGGAAGGAAACACCATATATTTT. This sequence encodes CASRGAGEGNTIYF. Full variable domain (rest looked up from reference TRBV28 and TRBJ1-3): DVKVTQSSRYLVKRTGEKVFLECVQDMDHENMFWYRQDPGLGLRLIYFSYDVKMKEKGDIPEGYSVSREKKERFSLILESASTNQTSMYLCASRGAGEGNTIYFGEGSWLTVV.

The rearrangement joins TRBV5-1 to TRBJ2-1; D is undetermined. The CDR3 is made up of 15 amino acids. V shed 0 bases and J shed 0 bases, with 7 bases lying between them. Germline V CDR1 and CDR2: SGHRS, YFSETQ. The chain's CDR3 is CASSLVTNSYNEQFF. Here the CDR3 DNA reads TGCGCCAGCAGCTTGGTAACTAACTCCTACAATGAGCAGTTCTTC.

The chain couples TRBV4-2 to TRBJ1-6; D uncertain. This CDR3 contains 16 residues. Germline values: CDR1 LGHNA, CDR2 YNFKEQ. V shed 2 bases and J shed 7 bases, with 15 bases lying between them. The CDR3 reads CASSQHNGDTNSPLHF. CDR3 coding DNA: TGTGCCAGCAGCCAACACAACGGGGATACGAATTCACCCCTCCACTTT.

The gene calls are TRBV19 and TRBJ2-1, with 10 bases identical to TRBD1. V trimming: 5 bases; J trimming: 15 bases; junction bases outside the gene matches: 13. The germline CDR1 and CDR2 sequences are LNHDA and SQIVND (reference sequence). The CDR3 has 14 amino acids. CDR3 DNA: TGTGCCAGTAGTCGGGACAGGGGACTCGGACCGTCGTTCTTC. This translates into CASSRDRGLGPSFF.

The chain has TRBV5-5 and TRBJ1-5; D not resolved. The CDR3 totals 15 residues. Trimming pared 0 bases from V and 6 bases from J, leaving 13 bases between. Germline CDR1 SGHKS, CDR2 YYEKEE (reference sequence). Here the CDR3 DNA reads TGTGCCAGCAGCTTGGCTCCGGAGAAGGGTCAGCCCCAGCATTTT. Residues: CASSLAPEKGQPQHF.

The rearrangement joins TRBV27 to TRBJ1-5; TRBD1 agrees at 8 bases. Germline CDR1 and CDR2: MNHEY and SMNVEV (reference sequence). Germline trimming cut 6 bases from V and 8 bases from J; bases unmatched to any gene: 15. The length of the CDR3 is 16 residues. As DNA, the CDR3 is TGTGCCAGCAGACCCGTTGGACAGGGAGACATCAAGCCCCAGCATTTT. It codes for CASRPVGQGDIKPQHF.

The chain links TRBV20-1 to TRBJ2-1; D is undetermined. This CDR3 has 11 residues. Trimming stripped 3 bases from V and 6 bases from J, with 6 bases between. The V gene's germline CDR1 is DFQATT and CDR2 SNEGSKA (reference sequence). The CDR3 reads CSASSINEQFF. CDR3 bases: TGCAGTGCTAGCTCTATCAATGAGCAGTTCTTC.

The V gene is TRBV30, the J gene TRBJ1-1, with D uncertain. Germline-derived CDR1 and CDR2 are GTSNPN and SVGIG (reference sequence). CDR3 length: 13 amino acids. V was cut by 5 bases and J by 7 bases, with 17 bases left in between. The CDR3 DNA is TGTGCCTGGGGGCCGTGGAGGGCGGATGAAGCTTTCTTT. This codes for CAWGPWRADEAFF.

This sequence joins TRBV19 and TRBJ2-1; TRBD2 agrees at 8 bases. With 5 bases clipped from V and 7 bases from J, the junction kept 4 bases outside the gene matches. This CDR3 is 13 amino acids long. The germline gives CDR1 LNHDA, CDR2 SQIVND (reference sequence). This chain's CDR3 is CASSASGGNEQFF. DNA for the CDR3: TGTGCCAGTAGTGCCAGCGGGGGTAATGAGCAGTTCTTC.

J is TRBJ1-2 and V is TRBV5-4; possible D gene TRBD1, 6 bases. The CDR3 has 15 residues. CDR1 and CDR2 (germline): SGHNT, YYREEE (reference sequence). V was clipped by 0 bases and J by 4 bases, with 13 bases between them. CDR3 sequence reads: CASSLGSDRTYGYTF. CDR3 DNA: TGTGCCAGCAGCTTGGGGAGTGACAGGACCTATGGCTACACCTTC.

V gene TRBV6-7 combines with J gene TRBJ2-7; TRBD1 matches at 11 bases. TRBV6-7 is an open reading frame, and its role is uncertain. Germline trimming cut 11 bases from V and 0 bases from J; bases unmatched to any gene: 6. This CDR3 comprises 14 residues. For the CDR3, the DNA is TGTGCCCTCCGGGGGACAGGGGGCTCCTACGAGCAGTACGTC. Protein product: CALRGTGGSYEQYV.